Included here is one TCR beta chain sequence, with context. Its antigen is not yet known. There are no base qualities to consult, and no much larger clone falls within one base. The CDR3 starts with the cysteine, ends with the phenylalanine, and has 15 residues. Only the CDR3 DNA stays, 45 bases, in frame from base 1. For CDR1 and CDR2, the germline V gene lists SGHRS and YFSETQ. Relative to germline, V is missing 0 bases and J is missing 5 bases, with 7 bases of the junction outside any gene match. Receptors were amplified or captured by the immunoSEQ multiplex PCR assay. On the study's bioinformatics: A statistical classification framework was developed to diagnose cytomegalovirus status using the catalog of TCR beta chain sequences. As stored in TCRdb, this immuneACCESS dataset retains in-frame rearrangements with V and J assigned. A fraction of the clones does not appear; measured against another copy, unresolved V genes explain less than half of the discrepancy, and the remainder lacks a known reason. V, J and clone size are taken as reported in that table, and D and trimming were inferred from the DNA itself. Present in this sample are about 280,000 clones, roughly 90% of which were seen just once. Of the sample, roughly 0.93% falls within the top ten clones.

The entry originates in a study of cytomegalovirus exposure and HLA in healthy donors (dated by TCRdb to about 2017). Notes on the research overall: A later analysis indicated that the 130 or so validation repertoires were generated on the platform also employed for the approximately 700 repertoires of the first cohort. The study aimed to test whether cataloging public T cell receptors could reveal signatures of past pathogen exposure. Besides the first cohort of around 670 subjects, a separate validation cohort made up of over 100 different subjects was used. The study combined high-throughput TCR immunosequencing, statistical association of individual TCRs with disease status, and machine learning to predict cytomegalovirus infection status. Results and caveats for the whole study, not just this receptor: The authors suggested that the approach could potentially be extended to other disease states and immunological phenotypes. Most TCR sequences were seen in very few donors, while some public TCRs were found in many individuals. The study gave a list of about 160 TCR beta chains associated with cytomegalovirus. A later analysis lacked HLA typing for the validation cohort, so it scored co-occurrence in that cohort across all 120 or so repertoires. Subsequent analysis determined that TCRs grouped into clusters in the first cohort also showed a tendency toward co-occurrence across the approximately 120 validation repertoires, and 94% of cluster scores exceeded 0. In vitro tests confirmed that a few of the cytomegalovirus-associated TCR beta chains recognize cytomegalovirus antigens. The classifier was reported to diagnose cytomegalovirus status with high specificity and sensitivity in both the original cohort and the validation cohort.

Separate from the approximately 730-subject first cohort, the validation cohort of 95 to 150 subjects was the group to which the donors belonged. The chain is assembled from TRBV5-1 and TRBJ2-5, with 7 bases in between that match TRBD2. Input material: PBMCs. The origin of this receptor is a woman in her late teens or twenties in good health and CMV-seronegative. The CDR3 region has the sequence CASSLGEGEMETQYF. The nucleotides are TGCGCCAGCAGCTTGGGGGAGGGCGAGATGGAGACCCAGTACTTC.